The next 9 T cell receptor beta chains were all read from a single sample in a study of patients and donors after allogeneic stem cell transplantation. TCRdb re-called the RT-PCR reads through MiXCR, storing one row per CDR3 protein. The sample has fewer than 75,000 distinct CDR3 sequences, roughly 15% seen once. The sequenced sample consisted of blood, either unsorted or a sorted T cell fraction (not recorded which). These receptors came from a human donor who was either an allogeneic HSCT recipient or a stem cell or donor lymphocyte infusion donor (not recorded which). It is not recorded whose cells these are; they may come from a transplant donor.

Points on this clonotype: A much larger clone lies one base from this, so it may be a read error. The V gene is TRBV5-1, the J gene TRBJ1-3; no clear D gene. The CDR3 runs to 16 residues. The germline V gene has CDR1 SGHRS and CDR2 YFSETQ. In nucleotides, the CDR3 is TGCGCCAGCAGCTTGGGAAAGCAGAGCTCTGGAAACACCATATTTTTT. Amino acids: CASSLGKQSSGNTIFF.

The chain uses TRBV6-5 and TRBJ2-2, with D possibly being TRBD2 (5 bases). This CDR3 spans 15 amino acids. From germline, CDR1 is MNHEY and CDR2 SVGAGI. The ends were cut back, 2 bases at V and 1 base at J, with 8 bases in the middle. The CDR3 nucleotides are TGTGCCAGCAGTTACGGGGAGATGAACACCGGGGAGCTGTTTTTT. Protein product: CASSYGEMNTGELFF.

The chain employs TRBV19 and TRBJ1-1; D unresolved. Looked up from germline, CDR1 is LNHDA and CDR2 is SQIVND (reference sequence). This CDR3 comprises 13 residues. Trimming removed 11 bases at V and 3 bases at J, with 16 bases between. CDR3: CACIGVWYTEAFF. The CDR3, as DNA: TGTGCCTGTATTGGGGTATGGTACACTGAAGCTTTCTTT.

In this sample, this clonotype turned up a few times. The CDR3 reads CASSGGTSGAYEQYF. The CDR3 nucleotides read TGTGCCAGCAGCGGTGGGACTAGCGGGGCCTACGAGCAGTACTTC. V gene TRBV9 combines with J gene TRBJ2-7, with 13 nucleotides matching TRBD2. In germline, CDR1 is SGDLS, CDR2 YYNGEE. The ends lost 3 bases at V and 2 bases at J; junction bases unmatched: 2. The CDR3 runs to 15 residues.

In its sample, this clonotype was seen many times. The chain couples TRBV27 to TRBJ1-2; 7 bases align to TRBD1. Germline V gives CDR1 MNHEY, CDR2 SMNVEV (reference sequence). V lost 8 bases and J lost 2; bases outside the gene matches: 5. The CDR3 has 13 residues. CDR3 protein: CASGTDRNYGYTF. Written as DNA, the CDR3 is TGTGCCAGCGGGACGGACAGGAACTATGGCTACACCTTC.

This chain uses TRBV29-1 with TRBJ2-7; 14 bases match TRBD2. Germline-derived CDR1 and CDR2 are SQVTM and ANQGSEA. The CDR3 is made up of 15 amino acids. V was clipped by 0 bases and J by 6 bases; unmatched bases: 4. The DNA of the CDR3 is TGCAGCGTTGAAGAGGGGACTAGCGGGAGAAGCGAGCAGTACTTC. Translating gives CSVEEGTSGRSEQYF.

The chain is built from TRBV7-9 and TRBJ1-6; D remains ambiguous. CDR1 is SEHNR, CDR2 FQNEAQ, per germline (reference sequence). The V gene lost 3 bases and the J gene lost 8 bases, with 2 bases spanning the gap. The CDR3 consists of 11 residues. This chain's CDR3 is CASSFDSPLHF. CDR3 sequence (DNA): TGTGCCAGCAGCTTTGATTCACCCCTCCACTTT. The entire variable domain, with the rest obtained from reference TRBV7-9 and TRBJ1-6, is as follows: DTGVSQNPRHKITKRGQNVTFRCDPISEHNRLYWYRQTLGQGPEFLTYFQNEAQLEKSRLLSDRFSAERPKGSFSTLEIQRTEQGDSAMYLCASSFDSPLHFGNGTRLTVT.

This clonotype was seen more than once but under ten times. Here the CDR3 reads CASSLGADYGYTF. CDR3 sequence (DNA): TGTGCCAGCAGCTTAGGTGCAGACTATGGCTACACCTTC. The chain joins TRBV7-8 to TRBJ1-2; D is uncertain. The germline V gene has CDR1 SGHVS and CDR2 FQNEAQ. CDR3 size: 13 residues. V lost 1 base, J lost 3 bases, and 6 bases lay in between.

The chain employs TRBV4-2 and TRBJ2-2, with 10 bases lining up with TRBD2. The CDR3 sequence is 18 residues long. Trimming at V came to 3 bases and at J to 0 bases, leaving 7 bases not matched to a gene. Per the germline V gene, CDR1 is LGHNA and CDR2 is YNFKEQ. DNA for the CDR3: TGTGCCAGCAGCCAGGCGTCTAGCGGGAGCGCGAACACCGGGGAGCTGTTTTTT. Residues: CASSQASSGSANTGELFF.